The 21 T cell receptor beta chains given below trace back to one sample, sequenced in a study of T-cell memory formation after mild COVID-19. TCRdb recomputed calls from the 5' RACE reads with MiXCR, one row per CDR3 protein. Of some 210,000 distinct CDR3 sequences in the sample, 25% to 35% are singletons; the top ten hold roughly 11%. The specimen was PBMCs or a T cell subset sorted from them (not recorded which). The receptors here all came from an adult woman who had mild COVID-19 (a few samples of this study predate the infection). Cell type and time point are not known.

This clonotype was observed a handful of times. The chain joins TRBV6-6 to TRBJ1-1; perhaps TRBD1 as D (6 bases). Germline loops: CDR1 MNHNY, CDR2 SVGAGI (reference sequence). This CDR3 is built from 12 residues. V was shortened by 10 bases and J by 5 bases, with 14 bases between the two germline ends. CDR3 DNA sequence: TGTGCCATTGGACAGCGGAGGACTGAAGCTTTCTTT. Translating it yields CAIGQRRTEAFF.

This sequence joins TRBV12-3 or TRBV12-4 and TRBJ1-2; no definite D call. The germline V and J ends were trimmed by 3 bases and 4 bases, with 9 bases remaining between them. The CDR3 sequence is 13 residues long. CDR3 in amino acids: CASSFGQRYGYTF. CDR3 nucleotides: TGTGCCAGCAGTTTCGGTCAGCGCTATGGCTACACCTTC.

This clonotype was seen a handful of times. V is TRBV12-3 or TRBV12-4 and J is TRBJ1-1; TRBD1 is a possible D gene (6 bases). V was clipped by 6 bases and J by 2 bases, with 13 bases between them. This CDR3 has 14 residues. CDR3 amino acids: CASSPRTANTEAFF. The CDR3 bases are TGTGCCAGCAGCCCCCGGACAGCTAACACTGAAGCTTTCTTT.

The gene calls are TRBV7-6 and TRBJ2-3; 9 bases are shared with TRBD2. CDR1 and CDR2 (germline): SGHVS, FNYEAQ. This CDR3 region has 16 residues. The ends lost 1 base at V and 5 bases at J; junction bases unmatched: 7. CDR3 protein: CASSLEAGGPIDTQYF. CDR3 nucleotides: TGTGCCAGCAGCTTAGAGGCGGGGGGGCCGATAGATACGCAGTATTTT.

The chain employs TRBV6-5 and TRBJ2-7, with TRBD2 identical over 12 bases. Trimming took 5 bases from V and 5 from J; bases not matched to a gene: 7. This CDR3 contains 15 residues. CDR1 MNHEY and CDR2 SVGAGI come from the germline V gene. The CDR3 loop reads CASSQRLAGVNEQYF. CDR3 DNA: TGTGCCAGCAGTCAGAGACTAGCGGGAGTGAACGAGCAGTACTTC.

The chain joins TRBV11-2 to TRBJ2-1; TRBD1 matches at 10 bases. This CDR3 contains 17 residues. V gave up 3 bases and J gave up 10 bases; unmatched junction bases: 15. From germline, CDR1 is SGHAT and CDR2 FQNNGV. In DNA, the CDR3 is TGTGCCAGCAGCTTCATTTCGGGGGACAGGGGTTCGTGGGAGCAGTTCTTC. Encoded protein: CASSFISGDRGSWEQFF.

The sample holds a few counts of this clonotype. This chain links TRBV20-1 with TRBJ2-1; 9 nucleotides agree with TRBD2. V was clipped by 4 bases and J by 4 bases; unmatched bases: 17. CDR1 is DFQATT and CDR2 is SNEGSKA in the germline V gene (reference sequence). CDR3 size: 18 residues. DNA for the CDR3: TGCAGTGCTACTGGGGAACGAGCGGGAGGACTCTTTTACAATGAGCAGTTCTTC. Translated: CSATGERAGGLFYNEQFF.

The genes are TRBV4-3 and TRBJ2-1; 11 positions agree with TRBD2. This CDR3 has 17 amino acids. Germline V CDR1 and CDR2: LGHNA, YSLEER. Losses at the gene ends were 3 bases for V and 8 bases for J; bases not matched to a gene: 12. CDR3 nucleotide sequence: TGCGCCAGCAGCCAGGGGGGACTAGCGGAGGGAAGGGATGAGCAGTTCTTC. This translates into CASSQGGLAEGRDEQFF.

The genes are TRBV6-1 and TRBJ1-1; D call uncertain. The length of the CDR3 is 11 residues. V shed 11 bases and J shed 6 bases, with 13 bases lying between them. Germline CDR1 MNHNS, CDR2 SASEGT. The CDR3 DNA reads as TGTGCCTGTCTAGGGAGGGCTGAAGCTTTCTTT. Encoded protein: CACLGRAEAFF.

This clonotype was picked up a small number of times. The chain combines TRBV4-3 with TRBJ2-2; D is ambiguous. The V and J ends lost 3 bases and 3 bases respectively, with 11 bases between them. The germline V gene has CDR1 LGHNA and CDR2 YSLEER. CDR3 length equals 15 residues. CDR3 nucleotide sequence: TGCGCCAGCAGCCACCGGGTTGGGGACACCGGGGAGCTGTTTTTT. The encoded protein is CASSHRVGDTGELFF.

The sample holds many counts of this clonotype. J is TRBJ2-3 and V is TRBV19; TRBD2 matches 8 bases. The CDR3 is 20 amino acids. Germline lookup yields CDR1 LNHDA and CDR2 SQIVND (reference sequence). The V and J ends lost 5 bases and 3 bases, in that order; junction bases with no gene match: 22. CDR3 nucleotide sequence: TGTGCCAGTAGTTTCCCTTTTCAGGGGAAGCTGACTAGCGAAACAGATACGCAGTATTTT. Translation gives CASSFPFQGKLTSETDTQYF.

This sequence joins TRBV29-1 and TRBJ1-2; 9 bases are shared with TRBD1. From germline, CDR1 is SQVTM and CDR2 ANQGSEA. The V and J ends lost 4 bases and 3 bases, in that order; junction bases with no gene match: 0. The CDR3 is made up of 12 amino acids. DNA of the CDR3: TGCAGCGTTGGGACAGGGGACTATGGCTACACCTTC. Encoded protein: CSVGTGDYGYTF.

The V gene is TRBV27, the J gene TRBJ2-5; tentatively, D is TRBD1 (6 bases). CDR3 size: 14 residues. The germline V gene encodes CDR1 MNHEY and CDR2 SMNVEV (reference sequence). Trimming removed 6 bases at V and 5 bases at J, with 16 bases between. DNA of the CDR3: TGTGCCAGCAGCAGACAGGTTATGGGGGAGACCCAGTACTTC. Its translation is CASSRQVMGETQYF.

This chain links TRBV6-5 with TRBJ1-1; a weak D match, TRBD1 (6 bases). V was trimmed by 0 bases and J by 1 base, leaving 12 bases between them. This CDR3 has 16 amino acids. Germline V gene sequence: CDR1 MNHEY, CDR2 SVGAGI. CDR3 sequence: CASSYSGGRKNTEAFF. For the CDR3, the DNA is TGTGCCAGCAGTTACTCGGGGGGGCGGAAGAACACTGAAGCTTTCTTT.

In nucleotides, the CDR3 is TGCAGTGCTAGAGATCCAATCACAGATACGCAGTATTTT. It yields the protein CSARDPITDTQYF. The chain recombines TRBV20-1 with TRBJ2-3; D is undetermined. There are 13 residues in the CDR3. Germline V lookup: CDR1 DFQATT, CDR2 SNEGSKA (reference sequence). The ends were cut back, 0 bases at V and 2 bases at J, with 6 bases in the middle.

The gene calls are TRBV6-2 or TRBV6-3 and TRBJ2-1, with 8 nucleotides matching TRBD1. The CDR3 is 15 residues long. V lost 5 bases to trimming and J lost 5 bases; unmatched junction nucleotides: 8. Germline loops: CDR1 MNHEY, CDR2 SVGEGT. CDR3 nucleotides: TGTGCCAGCAGTCGCCAGGACAGGGACGACAATGAGCAGTTCTTC. This translates into CASSRQDRDDNEQFF.

This clonotype has more than one count but fewer than ten. The rearrangement uses TRBV9 and TRBJ2-3; TRBD2 might be the D (6 bases). This CDR3 has 16 amino acids. CDR1 and CDR2 (germline): SGDLS, YYNGEE. The V end was cut by 0 bases, the J end by 2 bases, with 13 bases between. The CDR3 DNA reads as TGTGCCAGCAGCGTAGATTATGGGACTGTCACAGATACGCAGTATTTT. The encoded protein is CASSVDYGTVTDTQYF.

This clonotype was observed a few times. The chain links TRBV14 to TRBJ2-6; no firm D call. The CDR3 contains 16 residues. Germline-derived CDR1 and CDR2 are SGHDN and FVKESK. Trimming stripped 5 bases from V and 0 bases from J, with 11 bases between. Here the CDR3 reads CASSSVVSSGANVLTF. The CDR3 bases are TGTGCCAGCAGCTCAGTAGTTTCCTCTGGGGCCAACGTCCTGACTTTC. Full variable domain (rest looked up from reference TRBV14 and TRBJ2-6): EAGVTQFPSHSVIEKGQTVTLRCDPISGHDNLYWYRRVMGKEIKFLLHFVKESKQDESGMPNNRFLAERTGGTYSTLKVQPAELEDSGVYFCASSSVVSSGANVLTFGAGSRLTVL.

V is TRBV4-3 and J is TRBJ2-1; 16 nucleotides align to TRBD2. With V trimmed by 0 bases and J by 6 bases, 23 bases remained unmatched. The CDR3 is made up of 24 amino acids. CDR1 LGHNA and CDR2 YSLEER come from the germline V gene. The CDR3: CASSQDRVKPETGTSGRAGNEQFF. DNA for the CDR3: TGCGCCAGCAGCCAAGATCGGGTAAAACCCGAGACAGGGACTAGCGGGAGGGCCGGCAATGAGCAGTTCTTC.

The gene calls are TRBV5-1 and TRBJ2-7; TRBD1 agrees at 7 bases. The germline V gene has CDR1 SGHRS and CDR2 YFSETQ. The trim removed 4 bases at V and 2 bases at J, leaving 9 bases unmatched. The CDR3 is 15 residues long. The chain's CDR3 is CASSPGTESPYEQYF. CDR3 nucleotides: TGCGCCAGCAGCCCTGGGACAGAGTCTCCCTACGAGCAGTACTTC.

The sample holds many counts of this clonotype. This chain links TRBV11-2 with TRBJ2-3; either TRBD1 or TRBD2 may fit D (7 bases each). Between the trimmed V and J ends, which lost 1 base and 2 bases, there was a span of 19 bases. The CDR3 loop spans 18 amino acids. CDR1 and CDR2 (germline): SGHAT, FQNNGV. As DNA, the CDR3 is TGTGCCAGCAGCTTAGTCCCACCGGGGGAGGGGGCCACAGATACGCAGTATTTT. This translates into CASSLVPPGEGATDTQYF.